This T cell receptor beta chain was identified during a study of identical twins. TCRdb re-called the 5' RACE reads through MiXCR, storing one row per CDR3 protein. The sample lists some 1,700,000 distinct CDR3 sequences, less than 35% occurring once. CDR1 and CDR2 from the germline V gene are DFQATT and SNEGSKA (reference sequence). The CDR3 extends over 13 amino acids. V dropped 4 bases and J dropped 4 bases, with 13 bases sitting between them. The chain uses TRBV20-1 and TRBJ1-1; possible D gene TRBD1, 6 bases. This receptor was taken from a newborn girl in good health. Sequencing was carried out using cord blood. The CDR3 spells CSATHRAVTEAFF. The CDR3 coding sequence is TGCAGTGCTACTCACAGGGCGGTCACTGAAGCTTTCTTT.